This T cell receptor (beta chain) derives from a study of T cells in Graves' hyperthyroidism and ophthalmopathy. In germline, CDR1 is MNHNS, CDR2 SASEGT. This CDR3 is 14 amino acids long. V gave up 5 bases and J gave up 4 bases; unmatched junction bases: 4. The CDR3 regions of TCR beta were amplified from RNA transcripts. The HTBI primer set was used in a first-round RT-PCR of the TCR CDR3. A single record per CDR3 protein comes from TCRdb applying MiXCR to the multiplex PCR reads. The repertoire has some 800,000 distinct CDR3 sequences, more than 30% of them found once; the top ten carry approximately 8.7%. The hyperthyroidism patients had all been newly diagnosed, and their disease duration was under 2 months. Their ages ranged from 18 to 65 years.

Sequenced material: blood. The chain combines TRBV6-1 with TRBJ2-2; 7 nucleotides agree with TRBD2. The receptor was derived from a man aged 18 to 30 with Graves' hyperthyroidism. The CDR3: CASSWSGATGELFF. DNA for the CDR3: TGTGCCAGCAGTTGGAGCGGGGCCACCGGGGAGCTGTTTTTT.